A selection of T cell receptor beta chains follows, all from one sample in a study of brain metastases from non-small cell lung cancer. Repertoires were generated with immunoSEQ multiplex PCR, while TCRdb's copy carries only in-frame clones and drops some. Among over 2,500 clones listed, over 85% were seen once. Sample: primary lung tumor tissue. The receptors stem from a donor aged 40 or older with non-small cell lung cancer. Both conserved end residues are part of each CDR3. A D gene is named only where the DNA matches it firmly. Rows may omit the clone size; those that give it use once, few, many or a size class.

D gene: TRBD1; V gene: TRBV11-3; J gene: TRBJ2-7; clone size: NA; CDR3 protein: CASSFCRDRQTQGCYEQYF; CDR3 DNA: TGTGCCAGCAGCTTCTGCCGGGACAGGCAAACCCAAGGATGCTACGAGCAGTACTTC
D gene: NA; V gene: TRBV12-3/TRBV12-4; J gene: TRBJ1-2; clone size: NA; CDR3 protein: CASSANQGGYTF; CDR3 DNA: TGTGCCAGCAGTGCGAATCAGGGCGGCTACACCTTC
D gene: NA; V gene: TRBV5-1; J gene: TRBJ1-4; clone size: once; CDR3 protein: CASSLQGWGNEKLFF; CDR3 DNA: TGCGCCAGCAGCTTACAGGGTTGGGGTAATGAAAAACTGTTTTTT
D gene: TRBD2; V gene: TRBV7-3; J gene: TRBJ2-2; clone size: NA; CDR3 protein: CASSSGLAGVGGELFF; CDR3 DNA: TGTGCCAGCAGCTCGGGACTAGCGGGAGTGGGCGGGGAGCTGTTTTTT
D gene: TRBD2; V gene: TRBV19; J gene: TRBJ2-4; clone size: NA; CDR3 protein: CASSIVGSGGGHKNIQYF; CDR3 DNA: TGTGCCAGTAGTATAGTGGGTAGCGGGGGTGGCCACAAAAACATTCAGTACTTC
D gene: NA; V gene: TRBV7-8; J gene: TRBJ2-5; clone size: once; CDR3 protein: CASSLVRGTGSTQYF; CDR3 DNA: TGTGCCAGCAGCTTAGTGCGGGGCACGGGATCGACCCAGTACTTC
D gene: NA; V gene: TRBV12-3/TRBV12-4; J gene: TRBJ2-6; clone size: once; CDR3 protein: CASSLGYVLTF; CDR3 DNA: TGTGCCAGCAGTTTAGGCTACGTCCTGACTTTC
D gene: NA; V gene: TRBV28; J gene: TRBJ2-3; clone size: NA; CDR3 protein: CASSTIEGQPDTQYF; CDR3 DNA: TGTGCCAGCAGCACTATTGAAGGACAGCCAGATACGCAGTATTTT
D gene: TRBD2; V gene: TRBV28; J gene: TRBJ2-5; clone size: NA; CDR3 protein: CASSLAGSQETQYF; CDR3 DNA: TGTGCCAGCAGTCTAGCGGGAAGCCAAGAGACCCAGTACTTC
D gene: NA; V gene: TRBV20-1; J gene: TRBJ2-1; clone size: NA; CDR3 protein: CSASAAWSNEQFF; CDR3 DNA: TGCAGTGCTAGTGCAGCGTGGAGCAATGAACAGTTCTTC
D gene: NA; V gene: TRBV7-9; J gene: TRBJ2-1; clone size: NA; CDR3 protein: CASSLDFLEQFF; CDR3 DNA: TGTGCCAGCAGCTTAGATTTTCTCGAGCAGTTCTTC
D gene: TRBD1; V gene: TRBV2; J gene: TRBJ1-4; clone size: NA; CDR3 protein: CASSPDRGNEKLFF; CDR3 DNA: TGTGCCAGCAGCCCAGACAGGGGGAATGAAAAACTGTTTTTT
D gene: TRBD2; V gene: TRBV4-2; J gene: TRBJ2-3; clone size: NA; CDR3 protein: CASSLDGRGRADTQYF; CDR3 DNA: TGTGCCAGCAGCCTGGACGGGAGGGGGAGGGCAGATACGCAGTATTTT
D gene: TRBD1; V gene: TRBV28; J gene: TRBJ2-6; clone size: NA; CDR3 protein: CASSSGTGDGGANVLTF; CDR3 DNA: TGTGCCAGCAGTTCCGGGACAGGGGACGGTGGGGCCAACGTCCTGACTTTC
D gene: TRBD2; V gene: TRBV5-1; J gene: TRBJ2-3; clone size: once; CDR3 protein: CASSFLLAGGTDTQYF; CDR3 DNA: TGCGCCAGCAGTTTCCTACTAGCGGGGGGCACAGATACGCAGTATTTT
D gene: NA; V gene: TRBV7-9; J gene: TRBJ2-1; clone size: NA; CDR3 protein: CASSLAGRTEQFF; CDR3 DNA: TGTGCCAGCAGCTTAGCGGGAAGGACTGAGCAGTTCTTC
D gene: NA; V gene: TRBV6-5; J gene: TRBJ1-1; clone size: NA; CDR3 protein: CASSRPLLGEAFF; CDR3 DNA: TGTGCCAGCAGTAGACCCCTCTTGGGTGAAGCTTTCTTT
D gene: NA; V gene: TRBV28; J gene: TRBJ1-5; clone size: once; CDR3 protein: CASRSTVQPQHF; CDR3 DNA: TGTGCCAGCAGGAGTACGGTTCAGCCTCAGCATTTT
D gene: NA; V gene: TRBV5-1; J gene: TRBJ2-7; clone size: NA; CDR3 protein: CASSLEAGPYEQYF; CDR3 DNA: TGCGCCAGCAGCTTGGAGGCGGGGCCCTACGAGCAGTACTTC
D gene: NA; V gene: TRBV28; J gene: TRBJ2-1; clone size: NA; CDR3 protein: CASYGESYNEQFF; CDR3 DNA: TGTGCCAGCTACGGGGAGTCCTACAATGAGCAGTTCTTC
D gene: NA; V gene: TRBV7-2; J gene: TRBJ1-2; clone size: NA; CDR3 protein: CASSPSRGVSYGYTF; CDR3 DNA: TGTGCCAGCAGCCCAAGCAGGGGAGTGAGCTATGGCTACACCTTC
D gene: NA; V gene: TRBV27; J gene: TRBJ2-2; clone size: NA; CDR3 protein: CASSLRGTNTGELFF; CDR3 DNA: TGTGCCAGCAGTTTGCGTGGGACGAACACCGGGGAGCTGTTTTTT
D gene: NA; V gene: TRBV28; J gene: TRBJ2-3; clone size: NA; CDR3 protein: CASSPLGRTSTDTQYF; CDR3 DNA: TGTGCCAGCAGTCCCCTGGGGAGAACTAGCACAGATACGCAGTATTTT
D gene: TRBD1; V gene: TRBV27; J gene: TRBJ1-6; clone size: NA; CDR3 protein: CASSPWDRGDSPLHF; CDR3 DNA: TGTGCCAGCAGTCCCTGGGACAGGGGGGATTCACCCCTCCACTTT
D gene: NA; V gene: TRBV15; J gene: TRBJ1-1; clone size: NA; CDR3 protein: CASGEGQSTEAFF; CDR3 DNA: TGTGCCTCGGGGGAGGGGCAGAGCACTGAAGCTTTCTTT
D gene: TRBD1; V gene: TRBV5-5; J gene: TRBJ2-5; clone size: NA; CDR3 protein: CASSLTGARETQYF; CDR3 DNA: TGTGCCAGCAGCCTCACAGGGGCACGAGAGACCCAATACTTC
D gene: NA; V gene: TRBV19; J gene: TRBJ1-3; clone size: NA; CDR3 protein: CASRVPSPGNTIYF; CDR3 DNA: TGTGCCAGTAGGGTCCCGTCCCCTGGAAACACCATATATTTT
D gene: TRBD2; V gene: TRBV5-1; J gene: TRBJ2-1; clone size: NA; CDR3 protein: CASSLRAGAPYNEQFF; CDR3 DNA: TGCGCCAGCAGCTTAAGGGCGGGAGCTCCTTACAATGAGCAGTTCTTC
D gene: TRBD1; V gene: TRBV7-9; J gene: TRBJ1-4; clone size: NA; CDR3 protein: CASSRKGAQRHEKLFF; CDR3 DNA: TGTGCCAGCAGCCGAAAGGGGGCCCAGCGGCATGAAAAACTGTTTTTT
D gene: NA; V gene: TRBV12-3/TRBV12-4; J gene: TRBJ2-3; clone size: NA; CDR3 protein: CASSYEITDTQYF; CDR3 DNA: TGTGCCAGCAGTTACGAGATCACAGATACGCAGTATTTT
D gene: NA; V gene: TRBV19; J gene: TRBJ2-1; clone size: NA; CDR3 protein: CASGTGDYNEQFF; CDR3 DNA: TGTGCCAGTGGGACGGGAGACTACAATGAGCAGTTCTTC
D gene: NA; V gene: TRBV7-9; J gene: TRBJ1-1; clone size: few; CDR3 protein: CASSLKGQPRTEAFF; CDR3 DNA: TGTGCCAGCAGCTTAAAAGGACAGCCGAGGACTGAAGCTTTCTTT
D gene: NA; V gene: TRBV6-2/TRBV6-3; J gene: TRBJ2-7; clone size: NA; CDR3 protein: CASSYGIGDVKVISYEQYF; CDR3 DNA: TGTGCCAGCAGTTACGGGATCGGGGACGTGAAGGTGATCTCCTACGAGCAGTACTTC
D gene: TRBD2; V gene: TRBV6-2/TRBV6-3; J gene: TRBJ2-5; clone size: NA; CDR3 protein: CASSYSGLAGVETQYF; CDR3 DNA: TGTGCCAGCAGTTACTCGGGGCTAGCGGGAGTGGAGACCCAGTACTTC
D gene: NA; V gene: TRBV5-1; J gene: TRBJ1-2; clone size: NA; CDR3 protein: CASSFGRADYGYTF; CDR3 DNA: TGCGCCAGCAGCTTTGGAAGGGCGGACTATGGCTACACCTTC
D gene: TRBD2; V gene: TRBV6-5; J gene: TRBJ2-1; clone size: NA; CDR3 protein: CASVRLAGGPHEQFF; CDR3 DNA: TGTGCCAGCGTGCGGCTAGCGGGAGGGCCTCATGAGCAGTTCTTC
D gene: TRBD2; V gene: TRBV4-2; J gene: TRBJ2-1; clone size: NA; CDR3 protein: CASSLRDYDYNEQFF; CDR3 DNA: TGTGCCAGCAGCCTCCGGGACTATGACTACAATGAGCAGTTCTTC
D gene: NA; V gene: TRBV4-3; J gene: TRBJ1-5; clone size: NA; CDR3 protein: CASSQDHGGRLRNQPQHF; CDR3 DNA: TGCGCCAGCAGCCAAGATCATGGGGGGCGATTGAGGAATCAGCCCCAGCATTTT
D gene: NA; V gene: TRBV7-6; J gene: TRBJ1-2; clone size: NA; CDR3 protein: CASSPGPGDGYTF; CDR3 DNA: TGTGCCAGCAGTCCCGGACCGGGAGATGGCTACACCTTC
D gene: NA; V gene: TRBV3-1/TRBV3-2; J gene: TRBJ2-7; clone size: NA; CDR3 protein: CASSGSGGHEQYF; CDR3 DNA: TGTGCCAGTAGCGGCTCGGGGGGCCACGAGCAGTACTTC
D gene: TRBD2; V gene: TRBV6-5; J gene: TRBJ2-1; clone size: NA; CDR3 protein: CASRSLAGLWNEQFF; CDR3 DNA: TGTGCCAGCAGATCTCTAGCGGGTCTGTGGAATGAGCAGTTCTTC
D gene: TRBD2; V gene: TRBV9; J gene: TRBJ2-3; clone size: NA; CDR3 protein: CASSGRTSGKSDTQYF; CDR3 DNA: TGTGCCAGCAGCGGACGGACTAGCGGGAAATCAGATACGCAATATTTT
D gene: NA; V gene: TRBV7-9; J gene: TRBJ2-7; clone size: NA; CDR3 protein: CASSPRGSSYEQYF; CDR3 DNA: TGTGCCAGCAGTCCCCGGGGGAGTTCCTACGAGCAGTACTTC
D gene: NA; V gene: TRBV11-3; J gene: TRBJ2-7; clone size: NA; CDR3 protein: CASSPSRVSYEQYF; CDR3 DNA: TGTGCCAGCAGCCCCTCAAGGGTCAGCTACGAGCAGTACTTC
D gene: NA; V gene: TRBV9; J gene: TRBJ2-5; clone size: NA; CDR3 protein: CASSHHQTQETQYF; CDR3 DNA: TGTGCCAGCAGCCATCACCAGACTCAAGAGACCCAGTACTTC
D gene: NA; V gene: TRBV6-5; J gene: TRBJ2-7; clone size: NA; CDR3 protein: CASSLFGHYEQYF; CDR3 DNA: TGTGCCAGCAGTTTATTCGGTCACTACGAGCAGTACTTC
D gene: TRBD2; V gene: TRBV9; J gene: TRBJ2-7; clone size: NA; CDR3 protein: CASSVEGGPTYEQYF; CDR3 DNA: TGTGCCAGCAGCGTCGAGGGAGGGCCGACCTACGAGCAGTACTTC
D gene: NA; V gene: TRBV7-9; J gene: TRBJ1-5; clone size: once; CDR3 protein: CASSLGNQPQHF; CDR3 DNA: TGTGCCAGCAGCTTAGGCAATCAGCCCCAGCATTTT
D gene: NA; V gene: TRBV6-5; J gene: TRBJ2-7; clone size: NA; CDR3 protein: CASSFRQGPTYEQYF; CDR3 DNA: TGTGCCAGCAGTTTTCGGCAGGGGCCCACCTACGAGCAGTACTTC
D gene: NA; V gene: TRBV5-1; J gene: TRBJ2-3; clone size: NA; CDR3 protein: CASSRESDTQYF; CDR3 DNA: TGCGCCAGCAGCCGAGAGTCAGATACGCAGTATTTT
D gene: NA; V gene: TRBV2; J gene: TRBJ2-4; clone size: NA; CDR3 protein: CASSDPNIQYF; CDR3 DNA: TGTGCCAGCAGTGACCCGAACATTCAGTACTTC
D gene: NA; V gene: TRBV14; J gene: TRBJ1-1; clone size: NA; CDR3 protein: CASSQVGGGEAFF; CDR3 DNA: TGTGCCAGCAGCCAAGTTGGAGGTGGTGAAGCTTTCTTT
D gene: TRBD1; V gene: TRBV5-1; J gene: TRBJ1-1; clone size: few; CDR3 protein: CASSPDRGRPGNEAFF; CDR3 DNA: TGCGCCAGCAGCCCCGACAGGGGGCGGCCCGGGAATGAAGCTTTCTTT
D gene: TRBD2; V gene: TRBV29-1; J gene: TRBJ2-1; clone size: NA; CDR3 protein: CSVEAWRGNEQFF; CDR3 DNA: TGCAGCGTTGAAGCCTGGCGGGGGAATGAGCAGTTCTTC